This T cell receptor beta chain was identified during a study of T and B cells in COVID-19 patients. Study-wide background: Recovered patients mostly had mild to moderate COVID-19 managed as outpatients. Of around 20 active-infection patients, some 19 carried comorbidities linked to unfavorable COVID-19 outcome. Study-wide points: Blood from mildly ill patients while symptomatic, and early samples from severe cases, were scarce.

This clonotype was detected only a few times. Its cognate antigen is unknown. Multiplex PCR with BIOMED2 TRB-A/B primer pools amplified TRB rearrangements. In TCRdb, the multiplex PCR reads were re-called with MiXCR into one record per CDR3 protein. The sample has 22,000 or so distinct CDR3 sequences; over 25% are singletons. From blood, roughly 220-550 ng of genomic DNA served as TRB template. This receptor was identified in a human donor who had recovered from COVID-19. Sequences were obtained from blood.

CDR3 protein: CASSLRELSYEQYF. Here the CDR3 DNA reads TGTGCCAGCAGCCTCCGGGAGCTCAGCTACGAGCAGTACTTC. The chain combines TRBV12-3 or TRBV12-4 with TRBJ2-7, with D possibly matching TRBD2 (6 bases). CDR3 size: 14 residues. Trimming pared 6 bases from V and 3 bases from J, leaving 15 bases between.